This T cell receptor beta chain was sequenced during a study of blood T cell repertoires in COVID-19. Assay: immunoSEQ multiplex PCR; the TCRdb copy retains only in-frame clones and omits some. The sample lists about 190,000 clones, approximately 78% occurring once. This clone was counted a few times. Per the germline V gene, CDR1 is SGHAT and CDR2 is FQDESV (reference sequence). Trimming stripped 1 base from V and 5 bases from J, with 5 bases between. The CDR3 length is 13 residues. Source material: peripheral blood. V and J are TRBV11-1 and TRBJ2-2, with D hard to call. The sequence came from an elderly woman with active or convalescent COVID-19. The CDR3 region is CASSLDRTGELFF. As DNA, the CDR3 is TGTGCCAGCAGCTTAGACCGGACCGGGGAGCTGTTTTTT.